A few counts support the clone carrying this T cell receptor beta chain. Its antigen is unknown. The source of the sample is a study of blood T cells in healthy people across ages. Study outcomes and limitations: Donor CMV status, an unknown factor, possibly confounded changes in expanded clonotypes. Naive T cell percentage showed a strong correlation with TCR beta diversity.

The CDR3 totals 13 residues. The germline gives CDR1 MGHRA, CDR2 YSYEKL. The ends were cut back, 1 base at V and 4 bases at J, with 8 bases in the middle. The second PCR ran about 6 to 11 cycles with a sample-barcoded 5' primer and J-beta primers. Through a template-switch adaptor with 12 random nucleotides, each cDNA molecule received a tag. In TCRdb, the 5' RACE reads were re-called with MiXCR into one record per CDR3 protein. The data hold roughly 800,000 distinct CDR3 sequences, with 30% to 45% observed a single time. This chain connects TRBV4-1 to TRBJ2-7; no firm D call. This receptor was identified in a young man in good health. The sample consisted of blood. The CDR3 loop reads CASSQVWGYEQYF. The DNA for the CDR3 is TGCGCCAGCAGCCAAGTCTGGGGTTACGAGCAGTACTTC.